This TCR beta chain is drawn from a study of early T cells in non-severe SARS-CoV-2 infection. About the study: Sequencing of unsorted whole blood was done on bulk RNA, leaving chains unpaired.

The CDR3 spans 17 residues. CDR1 and CDR2 (germline): MNHEY, SVGAGI. Losses at the gene ends were 0 bases for V and 2 bases for J; bases not matched to a gene: 7. This clonotype was observed many times. Its antigen is not identified. TCRdb independently ran MiXCR on the 5' RACE reads; one entry per CDR3 protein. Of approximately 70,000 distinct CDR3 sequences listed, 4% to 6% were seen once; the top ten hold roughly 3.7%. Study-level results: The matching step, a VDJdb search, favored anti-spike CD8 responses and missed private and CD4 specificities.

The sequences come from whole blood, collected at baseline. The receptor's source is an adult who was a healthcare worker with PCR-confirmed SARS-CoV-2 infection or an uninfected control (not recorded which). The donor label of this sample is uncertain. The chain is built from TRBV6-5 and TRBJ2-1; the match to TRBD1 covers 7 bases. The CDR3 here is CASSYSSDRVPYNEQFF. CDR3 DNA sequence: TGTGCCAGCAGTTACTCTTCCGACAGGGTTCCCTACAATGAGCAGTTCTTC.